The entry below describes one T cell receptor (beta chain). Its specificity is not known. Profiling relied on immunoSEQ multiplex PCR, and the TCRdb table lists in-frame clones only, not all of them. Among approximately 53,000 clones, around 93% were seen once, and the ten largest hold more than 20%. This sample stems from a study of OX40 agonist ivuxolimab in advanced cancers. Turning to the study itself: Patients' therapy was ivuxolimab, an antibody that acts as an agonist of OX40 (CD134). Intravenous ivuxolimab was administered to patients every 2 weeks at 0.01 to 10 mg/kg. Study results and limitations: At 0.1 to 3.0 mg/kg, clonal expansion of CD4+ and CD8+ blood T cells had occurred by week 6. Expanded peripheral T-cell antigen specificity went undetermined.

CDR1 is MNHEY and CDR2 is SVGAGI in the germline V gene. The CDR3 length is 16 residues. V dropped 2 bases and J dropped 10; count of bases not matched to a gene: 11. The V call is TRBV6-5, the J call TRBJ2-2; 9 bases align to TRBD1. The sequenced sample was CD4+ or CD8+ T cells sorted from blood, obtained in a trial of the OX40 agonist ivuxolimab. This TCR was recovered from an adult with an advanced solid tumor such as melanoma, head and neck, liver or kidney cancer. CDR3 residues: CASSYLVPGQGSELFF. In DNA, the CDR3 is TGTGCCAGCAGTTACCTCGTCCCGGGACAGGGTTCGGAGCTGTTTTTT.